This is a list of T cell receptor beta chains from one sample in a study of blood T cell repertoires in COVID-19. Repertoires were generated with immunoSEQ multiplex PCR, while TCRdb's copy carries only in-frame clones and drops some. The sample consists of nearly 80,000 clones, around 80% of them appearing once. Sequenced sample: peripheral blood. Every receptor here comes from a man aged 55 to 69 with active or convalescent COVID-19. CDR3s leave out the opening cysteine and the closing phenylalanine or tryptophan.

J gene | V gene | CDR3 protein
TRBJ1-5 | TRBV29-1 | SVEDGGNQPQH
TRBJ2-1 | TRBV9 | ASSTPGNNEQF
TRBJ1-2 | TRBV7-9 | ASSRPTGTRNYGYT
TRBJ1-2 | TRBV7-9 | ASSLVAYGYT
TRBJ1-6 | TRBV27 | ASRPHRGLGENSPLH
TRBJ1-2 | TRBV19 | ASSIRGGGLNYGYT
TRBJ2-3 | TRBV6-5 | ASRGGGYTQY
TRBJ2-6 | TRBV5-6 | ASSSGQVGANVLT
TRBJ2-1 | TRBV7-8 | ASSSTGSYNEQF
TRBJ1-4 | TRBV6-4 | ASRTSGAANEKLF
TRBJ1-5 | TRBV6-2/TRBV6-3 | ASSSHPGIIQPQH
TRBJ2-2 | TRBV7-2 | ASSRGGNSNTGELF
TRBJ1-3 | TRBV7-2 | ASSLEAGGVGNTIY
TRBJ1-2 | TRBV2 | ASTGGAGYT
TRBJ2-5 | TRBV9 | ASSVGRPSGGRETQY
TRBJ1-2 | TRBV6-2/TRBV6-3 | ASSRTDGLGYT
TRBJ1-5 | TRBV7-2 | ASSSRQGSNQPQH
TRBJ1-3 | TRBV2 | ASSEGRFSGNTIY
TRBJ1-5 | TRBV20-1 | SASQGRNQPQH
TRBJ2-7 | TRBV20-1 | SASPSGGAGTKEQY
TRBJ1-6 | TRBV19 | ASGGGSYNSPLH
TRBJ2-2 | TRBV3-1/TRBV3-2 | ASSQGGASAGELF
TRBJ1-5 | TRBV7-8 | ASSVVQGNQPQH
TRBJ1-2 | TRBV19 | ASSTQSNYGYT
TRBJ2-1 | TRBV3-1/TRBV3-2 | ASSPRPGDYLNNEQF
TRBJ2-1 | TRBV5-1 | ASAGGGAGVDEQF
TRBJ2-7 | TRBV6-5 | ASSYSSQGKYEQY
TRBJ1-2 | TRBV7-9 | ASSLEDRGWYGYT
TRBJ2-3 | TRBV5-1 | ASSRFPRLAGGPDTQY
TRBJ2-7 | TRBV3-1/TRBV3-2 | ASSPGTRVYEQY
TRBJ2-2 | TRBV10-3 | AISDYGLNTGELF
TRBJ1-6 | TRBV19 | ASSVLRQNNSPLH
TRBJ1-2 | TRBV27 | ASSLTGKGYT
TRBJ2-1 | TRBV4-2 | ASSQVSPGLANEQF
TRBJ2-1 | TRBV12-3/TRBV12-4 | ASSLLPQQF